In this sample, the clone carrying this T cell receptor beta chain turned up many times. Its antigen is not identified. V was clipped by 8 bases and J by 3 bases; unmatched bases: 8. CDR1 and CDR2 (germline): MNHNS, SASEGT. This CDR3 has 14 amino acids. CD4+ naive, central memory, regulatory and stem cell-like memory cells were sorted via CD45RO/CCR7/CD25/CD127/CD95/CD27. cDNA synthesis used the whole RNA isolate, giving expressed TCRB sequences. Using immunoSEQ multiplex PCR, the repertoire was profiled, and TCRdb retains in-frame clones only, with some absent. The sample comprises more than 150,000 clones, over 8.5% of which are singletons, and about 2.1% rests with the top ten. This sample was taken from a study of beta chain features in type 1 diabetes. The wider study: Over all samples combined, around 110 million sorted cells were examined.

Findings and limits, study-wide: HLA effects on TCRB rearrangement stayed unresolved here. When Type 1 diabetes patients were examined, their TCRB CDR3s proved moderately but significantly shorter in all four CD4+ subsets.

Sequencing input: central memory CD4+ T cells from blood. The rearrangement links TRBV6-1 to TRBJ2-7; 9 bases are a match to TRBD2. This clonotype was sampled from a man aged 18 to 29 in good health. This chain's CDR3 is CASGWLAGNYEQYF. The CDR3 region has the DNA TGTGCCAGCGGCTGGCTAGCGGGGAACTACGAGCAGTACTTC.